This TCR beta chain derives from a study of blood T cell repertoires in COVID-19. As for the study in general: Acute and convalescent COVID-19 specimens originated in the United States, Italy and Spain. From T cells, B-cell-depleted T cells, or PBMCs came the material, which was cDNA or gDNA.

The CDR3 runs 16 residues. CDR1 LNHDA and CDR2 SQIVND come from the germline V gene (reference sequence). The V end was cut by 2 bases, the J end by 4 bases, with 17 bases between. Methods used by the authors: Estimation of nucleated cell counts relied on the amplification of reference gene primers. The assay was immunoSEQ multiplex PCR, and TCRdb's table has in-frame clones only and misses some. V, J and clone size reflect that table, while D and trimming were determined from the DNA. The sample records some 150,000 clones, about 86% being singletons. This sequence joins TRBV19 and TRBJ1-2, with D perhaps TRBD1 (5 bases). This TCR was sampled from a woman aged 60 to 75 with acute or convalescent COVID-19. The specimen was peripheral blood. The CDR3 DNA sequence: TGTGCCAGTAGTATAAGGGCCCCCTCAGGGCCCTATGGCTACACCTTC. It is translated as CASSIRAPSGPYGYTF.